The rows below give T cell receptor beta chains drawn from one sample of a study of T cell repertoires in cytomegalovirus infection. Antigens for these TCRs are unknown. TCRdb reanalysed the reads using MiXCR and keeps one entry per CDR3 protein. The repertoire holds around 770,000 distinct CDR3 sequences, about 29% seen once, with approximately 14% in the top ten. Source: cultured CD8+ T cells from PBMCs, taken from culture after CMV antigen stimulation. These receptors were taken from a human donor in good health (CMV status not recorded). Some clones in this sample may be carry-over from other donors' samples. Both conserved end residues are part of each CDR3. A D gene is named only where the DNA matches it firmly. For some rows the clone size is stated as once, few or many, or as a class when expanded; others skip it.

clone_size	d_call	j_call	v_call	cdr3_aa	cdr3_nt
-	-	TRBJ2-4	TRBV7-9	CASSLLQLAKNIQYF	TGTGCCAGCAGCTTATTACAGCTAGCCAAAAACATTCAGTACTTC
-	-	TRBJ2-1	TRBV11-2	CASSPGHGEQFF	TGTGCCAGCAGCCCCGGACACGGTGAGCAGTTCTTC
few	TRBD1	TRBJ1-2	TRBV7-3	CASSLTGPLGQAYGYTF	TGTGCCAGCAGCTTAACGGGGCCCCTGGGACAGGCATATGGCTACACCTTC
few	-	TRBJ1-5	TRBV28	CASSWDEYSNQPQHF	TGTGCCAGCAGTTGGGACGAATATAGCAATCAGCCCCAGCATTTT
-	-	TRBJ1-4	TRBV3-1	CASSQPIYRGGGNEKLFF	TGTGCCAGCAGCCAACCCATCTACCGGGGGGGGGGTAATGAAAAACTGTTTTTT
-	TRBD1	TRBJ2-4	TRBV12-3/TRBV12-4	CASSGELDRGYIQYF	TGTGCCAGCAGTGGGGAATTGGACAGGGGGTACATTCAGTACTTC
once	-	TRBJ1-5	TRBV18	CASSPRGPQPQHF	TGTGCCAGCTCACCACGAGGGCCTCAGCCCCAGCATTTT
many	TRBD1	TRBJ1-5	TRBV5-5	CASSLSGSDRGKHF	TGTGCCAGCAGCTTGAGTGGGAGTGACAGGGGAAAGCATTTT
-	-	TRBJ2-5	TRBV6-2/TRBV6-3	CASTAGRTQYF	TGTGCCAGCACCGCGGGGAGGACCCAGTACTTC
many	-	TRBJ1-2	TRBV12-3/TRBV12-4	CASSLGPTDGYTF	TGTGCCAGCAGTTTGGGACCGACGGATGGCTACACCTTC
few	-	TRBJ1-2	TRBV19	CASNPLGKAEGYTF	TGTGCCAGTAACCCCTTGGGGAAGGCGGAGGGCTACACCTTC
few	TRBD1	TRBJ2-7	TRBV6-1	CASMGQGVVPAYEQYF	TGTGCCAGCATGGGACAGGGGGTGGTTCCCGCTTACGAGCAGTACTTC
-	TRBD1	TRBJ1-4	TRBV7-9	CASSWPGGEKLFF	TGTGCCAGCAGCTGGCCAGGGGGCGAAAAACTGTTTTTT
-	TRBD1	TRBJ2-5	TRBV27	CASSSTDRASETQYF	TGTGCCAGCAGTTCAACCGACAGGGCTTCGGAGACCCAGTACTTC
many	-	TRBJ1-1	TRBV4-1	CASSQDLGRLNTEAFF	TGCGCCAGCAGCCAAGATCTAGGTAGGCTGAACACTGAAGCTTTCTTT
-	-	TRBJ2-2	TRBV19	CASSIQGPGELFF	TGTGCCAGTAGTATCCAAGGGCCCGGGGAGCTGTTTTTT
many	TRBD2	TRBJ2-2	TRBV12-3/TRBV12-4	CASSLLAGVTGELFF	TGTGCCAGCAGTTTACTAGCGGGGGTTACCGGGGAGCTGTTTTTT
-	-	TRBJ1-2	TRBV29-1	CSVVGTRDSKGYGYTF	TGCAGCGTTGTGGGGACCCGGGACTCGAAGGGCTATGGCTACACCTTC
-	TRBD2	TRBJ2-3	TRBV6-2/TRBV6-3	CASSTIVGGGLTDTQYF	TGTGCCAGCAGTACAATAGTAGGCGGGGGACTCACAGATACGCAGTATTTT
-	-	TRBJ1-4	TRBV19	CASSIVARTNEKLFF	TGTGCCAGTAGTATAGTAGCCAGAACTAATGAAAAACTGTTTTTT
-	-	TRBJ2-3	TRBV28	CASRPKGRDTQYF	TGTGCCAGCAGGCCGAAAGGACGAGATACGCAGTATTTT
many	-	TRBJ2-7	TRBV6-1	CATIFSYEQYF	TGTGCCACCATTTTTTCCTACGAGCAGTACTTC
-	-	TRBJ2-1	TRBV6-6	CASSYIQQPFF	TGTGCCAGCAGTTATATCCAGCAACCGTTCTTC
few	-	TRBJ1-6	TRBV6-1	CASSEEFWGAGDSPLHF	TGTGCCAGCAGTGAAGAGTTTTGGGGGGCCGGGGATTCACCCCTCCACTTT
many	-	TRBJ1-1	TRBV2	CASRAGHSEANTEAFF	TGTGCCAGCAGAGCGGGACACTCTGAGGCGAACACTGAAGCTTTCTTT
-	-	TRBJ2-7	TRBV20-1	CSAWDAEQYF	TGCAGTGCATGGGACGCCGAGCAGTACTTC
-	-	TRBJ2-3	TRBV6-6	CASRGREAGPRGPDKQYF	TGTGCCAGCAGGGGCAGGGAGGCTGGCCCCAGGGGACCAGATAAGCAGTATTTT
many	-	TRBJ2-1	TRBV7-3	CASSLTTTTYNEQFF	TGTGCCAGCAGCTTAACGACGACCACCTACAATGAGCAGTTCTTC
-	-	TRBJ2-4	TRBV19	CASSIVADGGGGNIQYF	TGTGCCAGTAGTATAGTCGCTGACGGTGGAGGGGGGAACATTCAGTACTTC
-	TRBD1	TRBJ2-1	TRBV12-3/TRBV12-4	CASSSRDRGRDEQFF	TGTGCCAGCAGTTCCCGGGACAGGGGGAGGGATGAGCAGTTCTTC
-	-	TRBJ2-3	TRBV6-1	CASSEAGRGSTDTQYF	TGTGCCAGCAGTGAAGCGGGCAGGGGAAGCACAGATACGCAGTATTTT
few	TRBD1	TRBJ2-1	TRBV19	CASSEDRGGLGNEQFF	TGTGCCAGTAGTGAGGACAGGGGAGGCTTAGGCAATGAGCAGTTCTTC
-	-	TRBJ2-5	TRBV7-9	CASSSAWRGQETQYF	TGTGCCAGCAGCTCAGCGTGGCGGGGACAAGAGACCCAGTACTTC
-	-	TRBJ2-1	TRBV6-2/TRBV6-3	CASSPPPTRSNEQFF	TGTGCCAGCAGCCCTCCCCCGACTAGGAGCAATGAGCAGTTCTTC
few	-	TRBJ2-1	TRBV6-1	CASSELRLYNEQFF	TGTGCCAGCAGTGAGCTCAGGTTGTACAATGAGCAGTTCTTC
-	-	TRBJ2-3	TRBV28	CASSPSYSLLTDTQYF	TGTGCCAGCAGTCCCTCCTACTCCCTCCTCACAGATACGCAGTATTTT
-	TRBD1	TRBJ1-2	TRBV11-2	CASSYRGLVYGYTF	TGTGCCAGCAGCTACAGGGGGCTCGTCTATGGCTACACCTTC
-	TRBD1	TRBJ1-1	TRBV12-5	CASGKETGMNTEAFF	TGTGCTAGTGGTAAGGAGACAGGGATGAACACTGAAGCTTTCTTT
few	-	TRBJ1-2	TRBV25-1	CASRDDYYGYTF	TGTGCCAGCAGGGACGACTACTATGGCTACACCTTC
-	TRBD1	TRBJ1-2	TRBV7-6	CASSRDRGGGYTF	TGTGCCAGCAGCAGAGACAGGGGTGGAGGCTACACCTTC
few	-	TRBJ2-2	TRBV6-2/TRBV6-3	CASSPITKQGFTGELFF	TGTGCCAGCAGCCCTATTACCAAACAGGGTTTCACCGGGGAGCTGTTTTTT
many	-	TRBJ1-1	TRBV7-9	CASSPREARDTEAFF	TGTGCCAGCAGCCCTCGGGAGGCTAGGGACACTGAAGCTTTCTTT
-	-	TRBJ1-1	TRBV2	CASSEAPPDRNTEAFF	TGTGCCAGCAGTGAAGCGCCCCCCGACAGGAACACTGAAGCTTTCTTT
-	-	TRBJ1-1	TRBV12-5	CASGPGEGTEAFF	TGTGCTAGTGGTCCCGGTGAAGGCACTGAAGCTTTCTTT
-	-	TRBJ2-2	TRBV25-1	CASTSLDGRNTGELFF	TGTGCCAGCACCTCGCTCGATGGGCGGAACACCGGGGAGCTGTTTTTT
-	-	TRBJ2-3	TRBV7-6	CASSLVPPSIANTDTQYF	TGTGCCAGCAGCTTAGTGCCGCCTAGCATTGCCAACACAGATACGCAGTATTTT
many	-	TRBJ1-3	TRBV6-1	CASSWQGTGNTIYF	TGTGCCAGCAGTTGGCAGGGCACTGGAAACACCATATATTTT
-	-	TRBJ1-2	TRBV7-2	CASFREGRGAYGYTF	TGTGCCAGCTTCAGGGAGGGGAGGGGAGCCTATGGCTACACCTTC
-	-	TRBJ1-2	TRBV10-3	CAISESPYGYTF	TGTGCCATCAGTGAGTCTCCCTATGGCTACACCTTC
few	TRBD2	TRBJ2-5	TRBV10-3	CAIMVRGADKETQYF	TGTGCCATCATGGTGCGGGGGGCCGATAAAGAGACCCAGTACTTC
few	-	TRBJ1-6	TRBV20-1	CSTFSSSYNSPLHF	TGCAGTACCTTCTCGAGCTCCTATAATTCACCCCTCCACTTT
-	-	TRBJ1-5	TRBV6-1	CASSESHLRNQPQHF	TGTGCCAGCAGTGAGTCCCATCTGAGGAATCAGCCCCAGCATTTT
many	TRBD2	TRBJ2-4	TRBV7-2	CASSLISGAPNLAKNIQYF	TGTGCCAGCAGCTTAATTAGCGGGGCGCCGAATCTAGCCAAAAACATTCAGTACTTC
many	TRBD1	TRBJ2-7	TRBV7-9	CASSHRDRPYEQYF	TGTGCCAGCAGCCATCGGGACAGACCCTACGAGCAGTACTTC
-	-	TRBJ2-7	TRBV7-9	CASSLGRFPYEQYF	TGTGCCAGCAGCTTAGGCAGATTCCCCTACGAGCAGTACTTC
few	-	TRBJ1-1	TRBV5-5	CASSKRQARTEAFF	TGTGCCAGCAGCAAACGACAGGCGAGGACTGAAGCTTTCTTT
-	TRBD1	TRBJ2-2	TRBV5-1	CASSSRDRVFGELFF	TGCGCCAGCAGCTCCCGGGACAGGGTATTCGGGGAGCTGTTTTTT
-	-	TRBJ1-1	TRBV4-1	CASSQGTNSLTEAFF	TGCGCCAGCAGCCAAGGGACCAACAGCCTCACTGAAGCTTTCTTT
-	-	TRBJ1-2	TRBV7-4	CANSSPSGIGGYTF	TGTGCCAACAGCTCACCATCGGGAATTGGTGGCTACACCTTC
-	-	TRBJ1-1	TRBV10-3	CAISARGRAFF	TGTGCCATCAGCGCCAGGGGACGAGCTTTCTTT